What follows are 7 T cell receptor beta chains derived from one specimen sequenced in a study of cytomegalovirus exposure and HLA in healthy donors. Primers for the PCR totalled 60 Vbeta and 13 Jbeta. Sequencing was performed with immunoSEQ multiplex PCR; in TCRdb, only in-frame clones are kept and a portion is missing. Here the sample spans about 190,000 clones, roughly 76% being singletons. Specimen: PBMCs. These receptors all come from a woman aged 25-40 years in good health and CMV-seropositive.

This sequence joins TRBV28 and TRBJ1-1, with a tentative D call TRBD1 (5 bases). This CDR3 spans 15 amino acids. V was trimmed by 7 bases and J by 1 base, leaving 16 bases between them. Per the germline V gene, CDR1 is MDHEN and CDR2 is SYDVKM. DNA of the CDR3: TGTGCCAGCAAACCTGGGGGGACCGAGAACACTGAAGCTTTCTTT. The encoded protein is CASKPGGTENTEAFF.

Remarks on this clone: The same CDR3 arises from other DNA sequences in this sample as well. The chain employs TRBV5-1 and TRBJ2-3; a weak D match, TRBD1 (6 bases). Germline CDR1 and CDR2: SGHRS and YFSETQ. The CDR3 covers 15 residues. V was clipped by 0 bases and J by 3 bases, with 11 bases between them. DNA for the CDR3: TGCGCCAGCAGCTTGGGGCAGGGGTGGACAGATACGCAGTATTTT. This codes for CASSLGQGWTDTQYF. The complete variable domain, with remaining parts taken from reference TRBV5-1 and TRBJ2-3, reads KAGVTQTPRYLIKTRGQQVTLSCSPISGHRSVSWYQQTPGQGLQFLFEYFSETQRNKGNFPGRFSGRQFSNSRSEMNVSTLELGDSALYLCASSLGQGWTDTQYFGPGTRLTVL.

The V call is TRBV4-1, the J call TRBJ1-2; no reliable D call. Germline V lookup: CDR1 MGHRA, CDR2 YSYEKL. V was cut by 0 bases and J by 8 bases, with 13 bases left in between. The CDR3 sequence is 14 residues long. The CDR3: CASSQDPQVGGYTF. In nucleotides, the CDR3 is TGCGCCAGCAGCCAAGATCCCCAGGTCGGAGGCTACACCTTC.

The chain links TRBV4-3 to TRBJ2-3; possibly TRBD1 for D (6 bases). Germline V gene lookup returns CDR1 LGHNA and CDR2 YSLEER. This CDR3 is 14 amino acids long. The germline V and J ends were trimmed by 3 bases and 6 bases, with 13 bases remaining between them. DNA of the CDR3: TGCGCCAGCAGCCAGACCCCTGGGGGCGATACGCAGTATTTT. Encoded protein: CASSQTPGGDTQYF.

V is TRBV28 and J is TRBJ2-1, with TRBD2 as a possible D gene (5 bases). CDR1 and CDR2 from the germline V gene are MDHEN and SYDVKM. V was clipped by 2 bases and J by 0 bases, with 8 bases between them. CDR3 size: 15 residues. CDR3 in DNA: TGTGCCAGCAGTTTAAGCGGTCCCTCCTACAATGAGCAGTTCTTC. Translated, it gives CASSLSGPSYNEQFF.

This CDR3 reads CASSLGLRAGETQYF. The CDR3 DNA reads TGTGCCAGCAGCTTAGGGTTGCGGGCCGGAGAGACCCAGTACTTC. This chain uses TRBV7-6 with TRBJ2-5; D may be TRBD2 (5 bases). Per germline, CDR1 SGHVS and CDR2 FNYEAQ. Between the trimmed V and J ends, which lost 1 base and 4 bases, there was a span of 13 bases. CDR3 length: 15 residues. Drawing the rest from reference TRBV7-6 and TRBJ2-5, the complete variable domain is GAGVSQSPRYKVTKRGQDVALRCDPISGHVSLYWYRQALGQGPEFLTYFNYEAQQDKSGLPNDRFSAERPEGSISTLTIQRTEQRDSAMYRCASSLGLRAGETQYFGPGTRLLVL.

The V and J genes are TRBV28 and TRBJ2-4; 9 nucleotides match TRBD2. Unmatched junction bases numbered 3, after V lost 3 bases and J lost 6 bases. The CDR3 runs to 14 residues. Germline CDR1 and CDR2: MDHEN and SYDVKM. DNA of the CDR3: TGTGCCAGCAGTTTCGCGGGGGGGCGAAACATTCAGTACTTC. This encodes CASSFAGGRNIQYF.